These T cell receptor beta chains were read from a single sample in a study of vaccination and CD4 T cells after COVID-19. For these TCRs, the target antigens are not known. TCRdb re-called the PCR reads with MiXCR, one entry per CDR3 protein. The profile covers around 16,000 distinct CDR3 sequences, with roughly 50% appearing a single time and 20% taken by the ten largest. The starting material was CD4+ T cells from blood, cultured in vitro, obtained about 7 months after SARS-CoV-2 vaccination. These receptor sequences come from a human donor who had recovered from COVID-19. Both conserved end residues are part of each CDR3. A D gene is named only where the DNA matches it firmly. Size is stated for part of the rows, as once, few or many counts, or as a class when the clone is expanded.

V	size	J	D	DNA	CDR3
TRBV7-9	.	TRBJ2-1	.	TGTGCCAGCAGCTTTGGGGGGACGAGCTACAATGAGCAGTTCTTC	CASSFGGTSYNEQFF
TRBV20-1	.	TRBJ2-5	TRBD2	TGCAGTGCTACGTCCACTAGCGGGAGTAGGGAGACCCAGTACTTC	CSATSTSGSRETQYF
TRBV27	few	TRBJ2-5	.	TGTGCCACCTTAACAGGTGGGGAGACCCAGTACTTC	CATLTGGETQYF
TRBV7-2	.	TRBJ2-7	.	TGTGCCAGCAGCTTAGTAGGCAGGAGCTCCTACGAGCAGTACTTC	CASSLVGRSSYEQYF
TRBV2	.	TRBJ1-1	.	TGTGCCAGCAGGGGGGGCTGGACTGAAGCTTTCTTT	CASRGGWTEAFF
TRBV5-4	.	TRBJ2-5	TRBD2	TGTGCCAGCAGCAGCGGGACCCTTCAAGAGACCCAGTACTTC	CASSSGTLQETQYF
TRBV12-3/TRBV12-4	.	TRBJ2-7	.	TGTGCCAGCAGTTTCCCGGACAGCGAGCAGTACTTC	CASSFPDSEQYF
TRBV6-5	few	TRBJ2-7	TRBD1	TGTGCCAGCAGTTCACACGGGGACAGCGGCCGGTACTTC	CASSSHGDSGRYF
TRBV20-1	few	TRBJ1-1	TRBD1	TGCAGTGCTGGGGACAGGGGCCCTGAAGCTTTCTTT	CSAGDRGPEAFF
TRBV29-1	.	TRBJ1-2	.	TGCAGCGCCGGATCCGCCGTGGGTGGCTACACCTTC	CSAGSAVGGYTF
TRBV7-2	few	TRBJ1-2	.	TGTGCCAGCAGCCATGACGGGAACTATGGCTACACCTTC	CASSHDGNYGYTF
TRBV20-1	once	TRBJ2-7	.	TGCAGTGCTAGAGATACCCTTAGGGCCCCCTACGAGCAGTACTTC	CSARDTLRAPYEQYF
TRBV20-1	few	TRBJ1-6	.	TGCAGTGCTAGAGTCGGCCAGGGGAGCTCCTATAATTCACCCCTCCACTTT	CSARVGQGSSYNSPLHF
TRBV20-1	.	TRBJ2-1	.	TGCAGTGCTAGCCAACCCGGTCTCGAGCAGTTCTTC	CSASQPGLEQFF
TRBV29-1	few	TRBJ2-1	.	TGCAGCGTTGAAGCGGCAGTCCTATACAATGAGCAGTTCTTC	CSVEAAVLYNEQFF
TRBV20-1	few	TRBJ2-3	TRBD2	TGCAGTGCTACCGAAGCGGGGGGGACAGATACGCAGTATTTT	CSATEAGGTDTQYF
TRBV5-8	.	TRBJ2-7	.	TGTGCCAGCAGCTTGATTCAGCACTACGAGCAGTACTTC	CASSLIQHYEQYF
TRBV20-1	few	TRBJ2-1	.	TGCAGTGCTATAAATGGGAATGAGCAGTTCTTC	CSAINGNEQFF
TRBV20-1	once	TRBJ1-1	.	TGCAGTGCCATTTATCCCCCGAACACTGAAGCTTTCTTT	CSAIYPPNTEAFF
TRBV20-1	.	TRBJ2-3	.	TGCAGTGCCCAGAACAAAGATACGCAGTATTTT	CSAQNKDTQYF
TRBV10-3	.	TRBJ2-5	.	TGTGCCATCAGTGCGACAGGAGTGGAGACCCAGTACTTC	CAISATGVETQYF
TRBV7-2	few	TRBJ2-3	.	TGTGCCAGCAGCTTGAACGGGCCAGGCACAGATACGCAGTATTTT	CASSLNGPGTDTQYF